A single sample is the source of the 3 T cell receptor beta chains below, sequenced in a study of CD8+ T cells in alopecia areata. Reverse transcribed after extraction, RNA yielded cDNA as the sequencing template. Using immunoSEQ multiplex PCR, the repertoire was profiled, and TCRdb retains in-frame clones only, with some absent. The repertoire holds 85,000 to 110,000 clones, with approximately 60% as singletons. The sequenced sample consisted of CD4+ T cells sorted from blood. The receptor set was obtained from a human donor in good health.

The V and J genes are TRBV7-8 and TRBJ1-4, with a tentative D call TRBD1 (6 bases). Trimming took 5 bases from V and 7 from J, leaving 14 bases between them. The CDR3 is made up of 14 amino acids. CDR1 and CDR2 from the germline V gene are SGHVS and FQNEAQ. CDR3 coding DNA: TGTGCCAGCAGCCCCTCCGGGGGGCGTGAAAAACTGTTTTTT. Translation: CASSPSGGREKLFF.

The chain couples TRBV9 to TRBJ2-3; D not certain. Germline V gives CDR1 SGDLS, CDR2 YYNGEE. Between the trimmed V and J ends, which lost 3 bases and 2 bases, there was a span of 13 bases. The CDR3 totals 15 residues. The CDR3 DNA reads TGTGCCAGCAGCGCACAAGTAGTTCCCACAGATACGCAGTATTTT. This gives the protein CASSAQVVPTDTQYF.

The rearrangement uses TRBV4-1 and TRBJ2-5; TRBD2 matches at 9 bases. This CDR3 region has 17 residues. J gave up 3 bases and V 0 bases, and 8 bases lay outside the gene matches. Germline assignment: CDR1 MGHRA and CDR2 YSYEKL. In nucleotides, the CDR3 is TGCGCCAGCAGCCAAGAGGCAGCGGGGGGCCTTAAAGAGACCCAGTACTTC. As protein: CASSQEAAGGLKETQYF.